This is a list of T cell receptor beta chains from one sample in a study of blood T cell repertoires in COVID-19. The method was immunoSEQ multiplex PCR; TCRdb's version includes in-frame clones alone and lacks a portion of them. The sample includes 350,000 to 550,000 clones, about 90% of them seen just once. The source material was PBMCs or T cells enriched from blood (not recorded which). Receptors originate from a woman under 30 with acute COVID-19. Each CDR3 is given with its conserved first and last residue. A D gene is named only where the DNA matches it firmly.

NA	TRBJ1-1	TRBV5-1	CASSLVSVQVPNTEAFF	TGCGCCAGCAGCTTGGTTTCCGTCCAGGTACCTAACACTGAAGCTTTCTTT
NA	TRBJ1-3	TRBV15	CATSAEYSGNTIYF	TGTGCCACCAGCGCGGAATACTCTGGAAACACCATATATTTT
NA	TRBJ2-7	TRBV5-1	CASSLDQAEQYF	TGCGCCAGCAGCTTGGACCAGGCCGAGCAGTACTTC
TRBD2	TRBJ2-5	TRBV24-1	CATSDRSGSGKTQYF	TGTGCCACCAGTGACCGTAGCGGGAGTGGGAAGACCCAGTACTTC
TRBD1	TRBJ1-3	TRBV6-1	CASSEPAGYRGPQSGNTIYF	TGTGCCAGCAGTGAACCGGCCGGTTACAGGGGTCCTCAATCTGGAAACACCATATATTTT
NA	TRBJ1-1	TRBV27	CASSFWGEGTEAFF	TGTGCCAGCAGTTTCTGGGGAGAAGGAACTGAAGCTTTCTTT
NA	TRBJ2-7	TRBV18	CASSPLGSYEQYF	TGTGCCAGCTCACCCCTAGGCTCTTACGAGCAGTACTTC
TRBD2	TRBJ2-5	TRBV7-2	CASSMGGKGKETQYF	TGTGCCAGCAGCATGGGGGGGAAGGGGAAAGAGACCCAGTACTTC
TRBD1	TRBJ2-1	TRBV28	CASSRDRVTGEQFF	TGTGCCAGCAGTCGGGACAGGGTGACGGGTGAGCAGTTCTTC
TRBD2	TRBJ2-1	TRBV5-5	CASSLASGSWGSYNEQFF	TGTGCCAGCAGCTTGGCCAGCGGGAGTTGGGGGTCCTACAATGAGCAGTTCTTC
NA	TRBJ1-5	TRBV12-3/TRBV12-4	CASSLRSNQPQHF	TGTGCCAGCAGTTTGAGGAGCAATCAGCCCCAGCATTTT
TRBD1	TRBJ1-5	TRBV19	CASSSTGEFQPQHF	TGTGCCAGTAGTAGTACAGGGGAGTTCCAGCCCCAGCATTTT
TRBD2	TRBJ2-7	TRBV27	CASRPSGSSYEQYF	TGTGCCAGCAGGCCTAGCGGGAGCTCCTACGAGCAGTACTTC
NA	TRBJ1-4	TRBV15	CATSRGDISNEKLFF	TGTGCCACCAGCAGAGGGGACATATCTAATGAAAAACTGTTTTTT
TRBD1	TRBJ2-2	TRBV5-6	CASSLAAGGGNTGELFF	TGTGCCAGCAGCTTGGCGGCAGGGGGCGGAAACACCGGGGAGCTGTTTTTT